This section outlines one T cell receptor (beta chain) sequence together with its context. Its specific antigen is unknown. Base quality data are lacking; no much larger clone is found one base away. The CDR3 covers 13 residues, taking in both the cysteine and the phenylalanine. CDR3 DNA only is kept here, 39 bases in frame from base 1. For CDR1 and CDR2, the germline V gene (reference sequence) lists GTSNPN and SVGIG. V and J are truncated by 2 bases and 2 bases respectively, leaving an intervening sequence of 9 bases. Sequencing took place on an Illumina HiSeq 2500. TCR beta libraries were prepared by quantitative 5'-RACE with molecular barcodes. The paper's data handling went like this. To identify disease-linked TCR variants, a new computational method was used, one built on a probabilistic model of VDJ rearrangement. TCRdb trimmed the raw reads at Q25, called clones with MiXCR and kept productive beta chains. Each entry merges the rows of one CDR3 protein and shows their most common DNA and genes. The V and J calls were not made by the authors but by TCRdb's processing. The sample table shows 200,000 to 300,000 distinct CDR3 sequences, and less than 10% are seen once. Clones ranked in the top ten supply about 6.8% of the sample.

This sample is drawn from a study of CD8 T cells in ankylosing spondylitis (dated by TCRdb to 2017 to 2019). For the wider study: The study set out to find disease-linked TCR variants by profiling T cell receptor beta repertoires in ankylosing spondylitis patients and healthy donors. In total, the full study cohort was made up of roughly 110 healthy donors and more than 20 ankylosing spondylitis patients. Peripheral blood was sampled, and synovial fluid was also collected from ankylosing spondylitis patients. Study-wide findings and limitations: The disease-linked clones were reported as significantly enriched in matched synovial fluid samples from ankylosing spondylitis patients. A TCR beta motif of eight highly homologous amino acid variants appeared characteristic of blood from ankylosing spondylitis patients. The disease-linked clones showed a CD8+ phenotype and occurred at relatively low frequencies in peripheral blood. Some of the motif variants had been reported before in the synovial fluid and blood of reactive arthritis patients, a finding that suggests common disease-initiation mechanisms.

The rearrangement joined TRBV30 to TRBJ1-1; TRBD1 is a possible D gene, resting on 5 matching bases. The source of this sequence is a male donor with ankylosing spondylitis or in good health (not recorded which). Sequencing was performed on blood, either unsorted or a sorted T cell fraction (not recorded which). The sequenced DNA: TGTGCCTGGAGTCCGGGACCTAACACTGAAGCTTTCTTT. This translates into CAWSPGPNTEAFF.